What follows is one T cell receptor (beta chain) and its context. This table comes from immunoSEQ multiplex PCR, and its TCRdb copy is limited to in-frame clones, with some not included. In the table there are 55,000 to 85,000 clones, roughly 94% of which are singletons. This entry comes from a study of T cell changes during pregnancy in multiple sclerosis. V gave up 5 bases and J gave up 0 bases, with 9 bases separating them. This CDR3 is built from 13 residues. The V call is TRBV5-3, the J call TRBJ2-7; D is undetermined. TRBV5-3 is annotated as an ORF whose role is uncertain. The TCR sequence derives from a female donor with multiple sclerosis, enrolled in a pregnancy study. Sequenced material: peripheral blood, taken in the third trimester of pregnancy. The CDR3 here is CARSPRLSYEQYF. The CDR3, as DNA: TGTGCCAGAAGTCCCCGACTCTCCTACGAGCAGTACTTC.